This entry is about one T cell receptor beta chain. Its antigen remains unidentified. The source of the sample is a study of T-cell memory formation after mild COVID-19. Findings and limits, study-wide: Clones that shrank (day 15 to 85) were balanced CD4/CD8, whereas later expanders leaned CD4+. Pre-infection memory showed some responding clones, and this suggested that cross-reactive memory joined.

TCRdb ran MiXCR on the 5' RACE reads and lists one entry per CDR3 protein. The top ten hold roughly 24% of the sample, which has some 150,000 distinct CDR3 sequences, about 23% seen once. V shed 8 bases and J 4 bases; nucleotides not matched to a gene: 3. There are 13 residues in the CDR3. CDR1 and CDR2 (germline): MNHNY, SVGAGI (reference sequence). Input material: PBMCs or a T cell subset sorted from them (not recorded which). This clonotype was sampled from an adult woman who had mild COVID-19 (a few samples of this study predate the infection). Cell type and time point are not known. The chain uses TRBV6-6 and TRBJ2-1; TRBD2 matches 9 bases. CDR3 in DNA: TGTGCCAGCGAGACTAGCGGTTACAATGAGCAGTTCTTC. Translation gives CASETSGYNEQFF.